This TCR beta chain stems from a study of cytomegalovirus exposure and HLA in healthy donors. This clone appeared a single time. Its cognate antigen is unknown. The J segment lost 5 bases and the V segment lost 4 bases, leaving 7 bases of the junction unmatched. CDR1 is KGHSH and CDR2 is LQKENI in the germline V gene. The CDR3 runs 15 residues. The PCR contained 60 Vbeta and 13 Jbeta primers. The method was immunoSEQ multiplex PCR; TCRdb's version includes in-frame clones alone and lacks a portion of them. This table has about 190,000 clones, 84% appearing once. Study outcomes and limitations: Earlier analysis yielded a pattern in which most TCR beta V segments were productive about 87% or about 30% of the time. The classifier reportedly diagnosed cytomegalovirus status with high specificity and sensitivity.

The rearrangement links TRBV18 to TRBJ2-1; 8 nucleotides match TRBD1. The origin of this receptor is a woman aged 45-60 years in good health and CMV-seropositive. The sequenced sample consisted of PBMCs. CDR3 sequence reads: CASSLRTGLNNEQFF. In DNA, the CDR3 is TGTGCCAGCTCACTTCGGACAGGGTTGAACAATGAGCAGTTCTTC.